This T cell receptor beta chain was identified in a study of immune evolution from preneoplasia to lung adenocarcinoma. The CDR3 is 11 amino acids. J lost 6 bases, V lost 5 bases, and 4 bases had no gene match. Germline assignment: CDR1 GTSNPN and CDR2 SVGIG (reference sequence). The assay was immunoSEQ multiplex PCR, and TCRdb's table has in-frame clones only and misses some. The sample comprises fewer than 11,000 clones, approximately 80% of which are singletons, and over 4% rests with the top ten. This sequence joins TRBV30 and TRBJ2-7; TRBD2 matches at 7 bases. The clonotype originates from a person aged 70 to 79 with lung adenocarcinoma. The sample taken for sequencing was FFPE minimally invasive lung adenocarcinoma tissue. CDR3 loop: CAWGGESEQYF. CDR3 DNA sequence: TGTGCCTGGGGGGGGGAGTCCGAGCAGTACTTC.